The clone carrying this TCR beta chain showed up just a few times. These data belong to a study of T cells in Graves' hyperthyroidism and ophthalmopathy. On the study more broadly: It was at initial diagnosis, before any treatment, that peripheral blood was collected.

The diagnoses drew upon clinical symptoms, serum thyroxine and TRAb, thyroid ultrasound and orbital computed tomography. V lost 6 bases, J lost 3 bases, and 6 bases stayed unmatched. Germline loops: CDR1 MNHEY, CDR2 SVGEGT. The CDR3 has 14 amino acids. The investigators amplified TCR beta CDR3 regions from RNA transcripts. TCR CDR3 underwent first-round RT-PCR with the HTBI primer set. From the multiplex PCR reads, TCRdb called clonotypes with MiXCR, one entry per CDR3 protein. Of hundreds of thousands of distinct CDR3 sequences in the sample, about 15% were seen once. Source material: blood. The clonotype was recovered from a woman under 30 with Graves' hyperthyroidism. The chain is built from TRBV6-2 or TRBV6-3 and TRBJ2-7; TRBD2 aligns across 9 bases. This chain's CDR3 is CASRRLAGVYEQYF. CDR3 nucleotides: TGTGCCAGCAGGCGGTTAGCGGGGGTCTACGAGCAGTACTTC.